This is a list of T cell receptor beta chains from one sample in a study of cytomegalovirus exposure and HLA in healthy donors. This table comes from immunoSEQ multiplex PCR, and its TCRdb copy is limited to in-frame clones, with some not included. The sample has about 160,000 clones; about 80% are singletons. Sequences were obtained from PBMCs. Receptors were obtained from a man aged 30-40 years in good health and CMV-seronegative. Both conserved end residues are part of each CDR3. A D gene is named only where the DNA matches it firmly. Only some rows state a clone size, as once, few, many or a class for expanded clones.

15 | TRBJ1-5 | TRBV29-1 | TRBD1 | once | TGCAGCGTTGGCAGGGGGGAATATAGCAATCAGCCCCAGCATTTT | CSVGRGEYSNQPQHF
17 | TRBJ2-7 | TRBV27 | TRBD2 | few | TGTGCCAGCAGTATAGCGGGAGGGCCTTTCGGGCTCTACGAGCAGTACTTC | CASSIAGGPFGLYEQYF
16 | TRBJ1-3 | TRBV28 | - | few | TGTGCCTCCAGGCCCGCAGGGCCGATTGCTGGAAACACCATATATTTT | CASRPAGPIAGNTIYF
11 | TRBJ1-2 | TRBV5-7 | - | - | TGTGCCAGCAGCCCAATTTATGGCTACACCTTC | CASSPIYGYTF
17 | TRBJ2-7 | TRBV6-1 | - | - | TGTGCCAGCAGTGAACCAGGGATGTGGTCGTGGTCTTACGAGCAGTACTTC | CASSEPGMWSWSYEQYF
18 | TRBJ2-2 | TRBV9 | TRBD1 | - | TGTGCCAGCAGCGTAGACCTTCCGGGACAGTGGGGCCCCGGGGAGCTGTTTTTT | CASSVDLPGQWGPGELFF
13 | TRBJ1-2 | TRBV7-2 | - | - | TGTGCCAGCAGCTTAGCGCACGGGGGTGGCTACACCTTC | CASSLAHGGGYTF
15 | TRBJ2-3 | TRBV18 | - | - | TGTGCCAGCTCACCTACGGAGGGTTCCACAGATACGCAGTATTTT | CASSPTEGSTDTQYF
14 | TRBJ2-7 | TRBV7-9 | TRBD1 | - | TGTGCCACCCCAAGGACGACAGGGGGCTACGAGCAGTACTTC | CATPRTTGGYEQYF
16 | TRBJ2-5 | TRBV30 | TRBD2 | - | TGTGCCTGGGCACCGGGACTAGCGCCCGGACGAGAGACCCAGTACTTC | CAWAPGLAPGRETQYF
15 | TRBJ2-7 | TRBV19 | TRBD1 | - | TGTGCCAGTACCATACGGACAGGGCCGTCCTACGAGCAGTACTTC | CASTIRTGPSYEQYF